This T cell receptor beta chain comes out of a study of blood T cell repertoires in COVID-19 (dated by TCRdb to 2018 to 2021). Regarding the complete study: Collaborator samples came from the United States, Italy and Spain and covered acute and convalescent phases of COVID-19. The material from the prospective study consisted of cDNA or gDNA derived from T cells, B-cell-depleted T cells, or PBMCs. Subjects who had been exposed to COVID-19, were actively infected with it, or had recovered from it provided the deeply sampled blood TCRbeta repertoires that made up the dataset. The repertoires were made available in a free public database intended to serve as a resource for research on the immune response to SARS-CoV-2. Samples were obtained from the ongoing ImmuneRACE study (first 160 participants) and from 1,254 subjects provided by 6 global collaborators. Sample metadata almost always included a de-identified subject ID, COVID-19 status, age in years and sex. Where available, HLA class I and class II types were obtained from metadata supplied by the sample provider rather than from assay-based typing.

Points the paper makes about the study in general: The quantity of clinical and demographic metadata differed by source and by participant and was supplied without curation.

Collaborating institutions collected whole blood in K2EDTA tubes following their own protocols. For TCRbeta analysis, collaborators shipped samples as frozen whole blood, isolated PBMCs, or DNA extracted from either of those sample types. The immunoSEQ Assay, a bias-controlled multiplex PCR, was used to amplify TCRbeta CDR3 regions from genomic DNA. In the authors' own workflow: Nucleated cell counts per sample were estimated from amplification of reference gene primers within the assay. To quantify the absolute abundance of each unique TCRbeta CDR3 rearrangement, sequence reads were collapsed and filtered. For each sample, productive Simpson clonality was calculated as the square root of Simpson's diversity index across productive rearrangements. The source is immuneACCESS, and TCRdb retained only in-frame sequences with V and J called. Part of the clones is not carried over; for the studies checked, unresolved V genes explain less than half of this, and the remainder is unexplained. The DNA was the basis for D and trimming; V, J and clone size are from that table. This sample has some 200,000 clones in its table, and approximately 84% of those were observed once. Of the sample, around 2% falls within the top ten clones.

In this sample, this clone turned up a few times. There is no known antigen for this receptor. There are no base qualities to consult, and no much larger clone falls within one base. This receptor was identified in a woman aged 55-75 years with acute or convalescent COVID-19. The specimen was peripheral blood.

The encoded CDR3 is CTSSLSYEQYF. The DNA sequence reads TGCACCAGCAGCCTTTCTTACGAGCAGTACTTC. The chain employs TRBV1 and TRBJ2-7; the listed D gene, TRBD2, was not tested against the DNA. TRBV1 is annotated as a pseudogene. Counted from cysteine to phenylalanine, this CDR3 has 11 amino acids. CDR3 DNA is the only sequence kept; it has 33 bases, read in frame from the first base.